Shown below are 29 T cell receptor beta chains from a single sample sequenced in a study of shared clonotypes between healthy human individuals. Sequencing was performed with immunoSEQ multiplex PCR; in TCRdb, only in-frame clones are kept and a portion is missing. The repertoire holds 1.4 million or so clones, approximately 98.5% seen once, with 0.3% to 0.45% in the top ten. The sequencing sample was made of naive CD4+ T cells sorted from blood. Subset defined: CD45RA+ positively selected. All receptors derive from a man aged 30-40 years in good health.

This chain uses TRBV28 with TRBJ1-5, with D tentatively TRBD1 (5 bases). Germline V gives CDR1 MDHEN, CDR2 SYDVKM. The V and J ends lost 3 bases and 13 bases respectively, with 16 bases between them. The length of the CDR3 is 13 residues. As DNA, the CDR3 is TGTGCCAGCAGTTTGCCCTTGGGGACCCATCAGCATTTT. Protein sequence: CASSLPLGTHQHF. The complete variable domain, with remaining parts taken from reference TRBV28 and TRBJ1-5, reads DVKVTQSSRYLVKRTGEKVFLECVQDMDHENMFWYRQDPGLGLRLIYFSYDVKMKEKGDIPEGYSVSREKKERFSLILESASTNQTSMYLCASSLPLGTHQHFGDGTRLSIL.

V is TRBV5-6 and J is TRBJ1-1, with D unresolved. V lost 3 bases to trimming and J lost 8 bases, with 8 bases between them. Germline loops: CDR1 SGHDT, CDR2 YYEEEE. The CDR3 consists of 11 residues. CDR3 coding DNA: TGTGCCAGCAGCTCGGACCGGGAAGCTTTCTTT. Its translation is CASSSDREAFF.

This chain uses TRBV11-2 with TRBJ2-4, with 14 bases aligning to TRBD2. The CDR3 totals 15 residues. The V and J ends lost 5 bases and 8 bases, in that order; junction bases with no gene match: 5. Looked up from germline, CDR1 is SGHAT and CDR2 is FQNNGV. CDR3 DNA sequence: TGTGCCAGCAGCCCTGGGACTAGCGGGAGTGACATTCAGTACTTC. This encodes CASSPGTSGSDIQYF.

Turning to this clone: Other DNA sequences of this sample code for an identical CDR3. The genes are TRBV28 and TRBJ2-3; 10 bases are a match to TRBD2. The CDR3 covers 15 residues. Trimming took 4 bases from V and 0 from J; bases not matched to a gene: 1. Per the germline V gene, CDR1 is MDHEN and CDR2 is SYDVKM. The CDR3 here is CASSSLAGSTDTQYF. In nucleotides, the CDR3 is TGTGCCAGCAGTTCACTAGCGGGGAGCACAGATACGCAGTATTTT.

This clone showed up just once. The rearrangement joins TRBV10-3 to TRBJ2-3; the D gene is possibly TRBD2 (6 bases). The CDR3 consists of 14 residues. With 6 bases removed from V and 4 bases from J, the gap between germline ends came to 14 bases. Per germline, CDR1 ENHRY and CDR2 SYGVKD. CDR3 sequence (DNA): TGTGCCATCAGGGGGACGGGGGTACCAGATACGCAGTATTTT. This gives the protein CAIRGTGVPDTQYF.

V usage is TRBV5-4 and J usage is TRBJ1-1, with D maybe TRBD1 (5 bases). In germline, CDR1 is SGHNT, CDR2 YYREEE (reference sequence). Trimming removed 4 bases from V and 0 bases from J, with 13 bases in between. This CDR3 region has 15 residues. Here the CDR3 DNA reads TGTGCCAGCAGCACTCGACAGAACTTGAACACTGAAGCTTTCTTT. Protein product: CASSTRQNLNTEAFF.

The chain combines TRBV20-1 with TRBJ2-1; D unclear. Trimming shortened V by 4 bases and J by 5 bases, and 6 bases separated the two germline ends. The CDR3 totals 11 residues. Germline values: CDR1 DFQATT, CDR2 SNEGSKA (reference sequence). In DNA form, the CDR3 reads TGCAGTGCTAAGGGTAACAATGAGCAGTTCTTC. Translating gives CSAKGNNEQFF.

The V gene is TRBV29-1, the J gene TRBJ2-7, with 14 bases fitting TRBD2. Germline loops: CDR1 SQVTM, CDR2 ANQGSEA. With 4 bases clipped from V and 2 bases from J, the junction kept 4 bases outside the gene matches. This CDR3 has 15 amino acids. CDR3 nucleotides: TGCAGCGTTGGGGGACTAGCGGGGGCAGCCTACGAGCAGTACTTC. The encoded protein is CSVGGLAGAAYEQYF.

This chain joins TRBV5-1 and TRBJ2-1; unclear D gene. The germline V gene has CDR1 SGHRS and CDR2 YFSETQ. V was pared by 1 base and J by 2 bases, with 10 bases between. This CDR3 contains 15 residues. CDR3 region: CASSLSTATYNEQFF. The CDR3 DNA reads as TGCGCCAGCAGCTTGTCCACGGCAACCTACAATGAGCAGTTCTTC.

V is TRBV9 and J is TRBJ1-1; a weak D match, TRBD1 (6 bases). Germline CDR1 reads SGDLS; CDR2 reads YYNGEE. Trimming cost V 4 bases and J 5 bases, with 15 bases left between them. The CDR3 has 14 residues. The CDR3, as DNA: TGTGCCAGCAGCCCCGGGGGGGCCGGGACTGAAGCTTTCTTT. Amino acid sequence: CASSPGGAGTEAFF.

V and J are TRBV18 and TRBJ1-5; D is ambiguous. CDR1 is KGHSH, CDR2 LQKENI, per germline. The V end was cut by 3 bases, the J end by 5 bases, with 17 bases between. The CDR3 runs to 16 residues. The CDR3 reads CASSPRAATSDQPQHF. The DNA for the CDR3 is TGTGCCAGCTCACCTAGGGCAGCTACCTCGGATCAGCCCCAGCATTTT.

V and J are TRBV28 and TRBJ1-5, with D uncertain. The CDR3 is 15 residues long. V lost 5 bases and J 5 bases, leaving 16 bases between the germline ends. Germline V gene data show CDR1 as MDHEN and CDR2 as SYDVKM. For the CDR3, the DNA is TGTGCCAGCAGTGCTGACTGGCGCCCTGATCAGCCCCAGCATTTT. Protein: CASSADWRPDQPQHF.

The chain is built from TRBV28 and TRBJ1-5, with D hard to call. The CDR3 spans 14 residues. Trimming cost V 3 bases and J 5 bases, with 11 bases left between them. The germline V gene has CDR1 MDHEN and CDR2 SYDVKM. The CDR3 loop is CASSLNFGHQPQHF. In nucleotides, the CDR3 is TGTGCCAGCAGTTTGAACTTCGGGCATCAGCCCCAGCATTTT.

This rearrangement joins TRBV9 to TRBJ2-7; D unresolved. With 1 base removed from V and 6 bases from J, the gap between germline ends came to 14 bases. Germline-derived CDR1 and CDR2 are SGDLS and YYNGEE. The CDR3 consists of 14 residues. CDR3 in DNA: TGTGCCAGCAGCGTAAGTCCGGGTCTAGGCGAGCAGTACTTC. Encoded protein: CASSVSPGLGEQYF.

As to this clone: Other DNA sequences in the sample encode the same CDR3. The chain joins TRBV6-6 to TRBJ2-2, with unresolved D. V was trimmed by 2 bases and J by 2 bases, leaving 6 bases between them. CDR1 is MNHNY and CDR2 is SVGAGI in the germline V gene (reference sequence). CDR3 length: 14 amino acids. The CDR3 region is CASSYGPNTGELFF. The CDR3 DNA is TGTGCCAGCAGTTACGGACCCAACACCGGGGAGCTGTTTTTT.

The V gene is TRBV7-9, the J gene TRBJ1-1; TRBD1 is a possible D gene (5 bases). The V end was cut by 2 bases, the J end by 3 bases, with 13 bases between. The length of the CDR3 is 15 residues. Germline CDR1 reads SEHNR; CDR2 reads FQNEAQ (reference sequence). This CDR3 reads CASSLWGNLHTEAFF. The CDR3, as DNA: TGTGCCAGCAGCTTATGGGGGAATCTGCACACTGAAGCTTTCTTT.

This clone appeared a single time. The chain recombines TRBV5-4 with TRBJ1-5; no reliable D call. This CDR3 is 15 amino acids long. V gave up 5 bases and J gave up 3 bases, with 15 bases separating them. The germline V gene has CDR1 SGHNT and CDR2 YYREEE (reference sequence). CDR3 in DNA: TGTGCCAGCAGTACTGGAGGCCGAAACAATCAGCCCCAGCATTTT. Translated: CASSTGGRNNQPQHF.

The chain recombines TRBV4-3 with TRBJ2-3; TRBD1 is a possible D gene (6 bases). Trimming pared 10 bases from V and 0 bases from J, leaving 14 bases between. The CDR3 runs to 14 residues. From germline, CDR1 is LGHNA and CDR2 YSLEER. The chain's CDR3 is CANFPQGSTDTQYF. DNA for the CDR3: TGCGCCAACTTCCCCCAGGGGAGCACAGATACGCAGTATTTT.

This chain connects TRBV19 to TRBJ1-2; maybe TRBD1 (6 bases). Germline lookup yields CDR1 LNHDA and CDR2 SQIVND (reference sequence). Trimming stripped 5 bases from V and 0 bases from J, with 10 bases between. The CDR3 spans 14 residues. CDR3 DNA: TGTGCCAGTAGTCCCTGGACAGCTAACTATGGCTACACCTTC. Its protein is CASSPWTANYGYTF.

The chain uses TRBV5-1 and TRBJ1-1; D might be TRBD1 (5 bases). The CDR3 contains 14 residues. From germline, CDR1 is SGHRS and CDR2 YFSETQ. V dropped 5 bases and J dropped 2 bases, with 13 bases sitting between them. The CDR3: CASSRDGGNTEAFF. The CDR3 DNA follows: TGCGCCAGCAGTAGGGACGGAGGAAACACTGAAGCTTTCTTT.

This sequence joins TRBV5-1 and TRBJ2-1; 15 bases map to TRBD2. This CDR3 contains 18 residues. The ends lost 4 bases at V and 7 bases at J; junction bases unmatched: 12. CDR1 SGHRS and CDR2 YFSETQ come from the germline V gene. The CDR3 is CASSPRTSGRVLGNEQFF. For the CDR3, the DNA is TGCGCCAGCAGCCCCCGGACTAGCGGGAGGGTACTTGGGAATGAGCAGTTCTTC.

The rearrangement joins TRBV6-5 to TRBJ2-1, with TRBD1 matching over 7 bases. Germline CDR1 is MNHEY and CDR2 is SVGAGI. This CDR3 contains 16 residues. V lost 2 bases to trimming and J lost 3 bases; unmatched junction nucleotides: 7. CDR3 residues: CASSYGRDRFYNEQFF. CDR3 nucleotide sequence: TGTGCCAGCAGTTACGGCCGGGACAGATTCTACAATGAGCAGTTCTTC.

The CDR3 sequence: CSVDSLGRYNEQFF. CDR3 nucleotide sequence: TGCAGCGTTGATTCACTCGGGAGATACAATGAGCAGTTCTTC. This chain links TRBV29-1 with TRBJ2-1; maybe TRBD2 (6 bases). Germline-derived CDR1 and CDR2 are SQVTM and ANQGSEA. This CDR3 has 14 amino acids. V dropped 3 bases and J dropped 4 bases, with 13 bases sitting between them.

This clone was observed a single time. The V and J genes are TRBV5-1 and TRBJ1-2, with D possibly being TRBD1 (6 bases). V dropped 10 bases and J dropped 7 bases, with 17 bases sitting between them. The V gene's germline CDR1 is SGHRS and CDR2 YFSETQ. The length of the CDR3 is 12 residues. The chain's CDR3 is CAEGGAEGGYTF. The CDR3 coding sequence is TGCGCCGAGGGGGGAGCCGAAGGTGGCTACACCTTC.

V is TRBV7-9 and J is TRBJ2-1; 8 nucleotides align to TRBD1. This CDR3 spans 13 amino acids. CDR1 is SEHNR, CDR2 FQNEAQ, per germline (reference sequence). With V trimmed by 8 bases and J by 4 bases, 4 bases remained unmatched. In DNA form, the CDR3 reads TGTGCCAGCCGGGACAGGTTATACAATGAGCAGTTCTTC. It specifies CASRDRLYNEQFF.

The chain joins TRBV7-2 to TRBJ2-7; 7 nucleotides match TRBD1. The length of the CDR3 is 17 residues. Germline CDR1 SGHTA, CDR2 FQGNSA. J lost 1 base, V lost 4 bases, and 13 bases had no gene match. CDR3 sequence reads: CASSSPQGQFTSYEQYF. Here the CDR3 DNA reads TGTGCCAGCAGCTCCCCGCAGGGACAGTTCACGTCCTACGAGCAGTACTTC.

The rearrangement joins TRBV7-6 to TRBJ2-1; D remains unclear. V was clipped by 7 bases and J by 9 bases, with 10 bases between them. CDR1 and CDR2 (germline): SGHVS, FNYEAQ. CDR3 length: 11 amino acids. The CDR3 region is CASTTGVEQFF. The CDR3 coding sequence is TGTGCCAGCACCACCGGAGTTGAGCAGTTCTTC.

J is TRBJ2-1 and V is TRBV6-6; D is unclear. The germline V and J ends were trimmed by 5 bases and 0 bases, with 8 bases remaining between them. The CDR3 has 14 residues. Germline values: CDR1 MNHNY, CDR2 SVGAGI (reference sequence). The CDR3 reads CASSRPSSYNEQFF. For the CDR3, the DNA is TGTGCCAGCAGTCGCCCGAGCTCCTACAATGAGCAGTTCTTC.

A note on this clone: The same CDR3 can be traced to other DNA sequences in this sample. The genes are TRBV5-8 and TRBJ2-2; a weak D match, TRBD1 (5 bases). The CDR3 spans 14 residues. With 0 bases removed from V and 5 bases from J, the gap between germline ends came to 8 bases. Germline assignment: CDR1 SGHTS and CDR2 YDEGEE. This CDR3 reads CASSLAGHTGELFF. Here the CDR3 DNA reads TGTGCCAGCAGCTTGGCCGGACATACCGGGGAGCTGTTTTTT.